A selection of T cell receptor beta chains follows, all from one sample in a study of blood T cell repertoires in COVID-19. TCRdb's table, derived via immunoSEQ multiplex PCR, lists solely in-frame clones and lacks some. The sample consists of about 430,000 clones, approximately 90% of them appearing once. The specimen sequenced was PBMCs or T cells enriched from blood (not recorded which). The receptor set was obtained from a woman aged 18-30 years who had been exposed to COVID-19. Each CDR3 is given with its conserved first and last residue. The D gene is left open where the match is weak. Some rows have no size entry. The others give once, few or many, or a class for an expanded clone.

cdr3_nt	cdr3_aa	j_call	d_call	clone_size	v_call
TGTGCCAGCAGCTTCGCGCGGGGCCTTTCGAACACCGGGGAGCTGTTTTTT	CASSFARGLSNTGELFF	TRBJ2-2	-	once	TRBV11-2
TGTGCCAGCAGCCCTAGCGGGAACAATGAGCAGTTCTTC	CASSPSGNNEQFF	TRBJ2-1	TRBD2	-	TRBV11-2
TGTGCCAGCTCTAGCGGGAGCTACAATGAGCAGTTCTTC	CASSSGSYNEQFF	TRBJ2-1	TRBD2	-	TRBV14
TGTGCCAGCACCTTAGGACAGGGGGATTCCTACGAGCAGTACTTC	CASTLGQGDSYEQYF	TRBJ2-7	TRBD1	-	TRBV9
TGTGCCACCAGTGATTTCAGAGCGGGAGGGATGGAGACCCAGTACTTC	CATSDFRAGGMETQYF	TRBJ2-5	TRBD2	-	TRBV24-1
TGTGCCAGCAGCTTGTGGACATCCGAGCAGTACTTC	CASSLWTSEQYF	TRBJ2-7	-	-	TRBV5-8
TGTGCCACCAGCGACAGGAATCAGCCCCAGCATTTT	CATSDRNQPQHF	TRBJ1-5	-	-	TRBV24-1
TGTGCCAGCAGTTTAGACAGGTCCGGTTTCGAGCAGTACTTC	CASSLDRSGFEQYF	TRBJ2-7	-	-	TRBV27
TGTGCCAGCAGCTTAGCTAGGACAGAGAAAACCTACGAGCAGTACTTC	CASSLARTEKTYEQYF	TRBJ2-7	-	-	TRBV7-2
TGTGCCAGCTCACCACCGGCGGATTATGGAGAGCAGTACTTC	CASSPPADYGEQYF	TRBJ2-7	-	-	TRBV18
TGTGCCAGCAACGAACTCGGGGGGCCGATGGCAATAAATACGCAGTATTTT	CASNELGGPMAINTQYF	TRBJ2-3	-	-	TRBV7-3
TGCAGCGTGAACCAGGGGTCGAACACCGGGGAGCTGTTTTTT	CSVNQGSNTGELFF	TRBJ2-2	-	-	TRBV29-1
TGTGCCAGCAGCCAAGCCGGACAGGGGCGATCCTACGAGCAGTACTTC	CASSQAGQGRSYEQYF	TRBJ2-7	TRBD1	-	TRBV14
TGTGCCAGCAGTTTAGCGGGACAGGCCTCCTACGAGCAGTACTTC	CASSLAGQASYEQYF	TRBJ2-7	TRBD1	-	TRBV27
TGTGCCAGCAGTGAAAACCTAGGGGCTCCCAATTCACCCCTCCACTTT	CASSENLGAPNSPLHF	TRBJ1-6	-	-	TRBV6-1
TGTGCCAGCAGTATCCGACAGGGAAATGATGGCTACACCTTC	CASSIRQGNDGYTF	TRBJ1-2	TRBD1	many	TRBV28
TGCGCCAGCAGCGCGGAGGGGACAGGGTCCTCTGGGGCCAACGTCCTGACTTTC	CASSAEGTGSSGANVLTF	TRBJ2-6	TRBD1	-	TRBV5-1
TGTGCCAGCAGCTTAGCGGGACAGGGACTTCAAAAACTGTTTTTT	CASSLAGQGLQKLFF	TRBJ1-4	TRBD1	-	TRBV7-9
TGTGCCAGCTTAGGGGTCTACGAGCAGTACTTC	CASLGVYEQYF	TRBJ2-7	-	once	TRBV6-5
TGTGCCAGCTACCGGGACAGCACCTACGAGCAGTACTTC	CASYRDSTYEQYF	TRBJ2-7	TRBD1	few	TRBV28
TGTGCCAGCAGCCCGGGACAGCTTTATGGCTACACCTTC	CASSPGQLYGYTF	TRBJ1-2	TRBD1	-	TRBV28
TGTGCCAGCAGCTTAACTCGAGCGGAAGTAGGGTGGGACGAGCAGTACTTC	CASSLTRAEVGWDEQYF	TRBJ2-7	-	-	TRBV7-8
TGCGCCAGCAGCCAAGATCCTGGACAGAACTATGGCTACACCTTC	CASSQDPGQNYGYTF	TRBJ1-2	-	-	TRBV4-1
TGTGCCAGCAGCCAACAAGGGGGGGATGATACGCAGTATTTT	CASSQQGGDDTQYF	TRBJ2-3	-	-	TRBV3-1/TRBV3-2
TGTGCCAGCAGCTTATCGCAGGGGGTAGAGACCCAGTACTTC	CASSLSQGVETQYF	TRBJ2-5	TRBD1	-	TRBV11-2
TGTGCCAGTAGTATATCTAGTGGCGGTGAAGCTTTCTTT	CASSISSGGEAFF	TRBJ1-1	-	once	TRBV19
TGTGCCAGTAGCAAAGCCGGGACAACGAACACCGGGGAGCTGTTTTTT	CASSKAGTTNTGELFF	TRBJ2-2	-	-	TRBV19
TGTGCCAGCAGCTTAGACAGGGGTACTGAAGCTTTCTTT	CASSLDRGTEAFF	TRBJ1-1	TRBD1	-	TRBV7-2
TGTGCCACCAGCGACCGGGTTCCTCCCTACAATGAGCAGTTCTTC	CATSDRVPPYNEQFF	TRBJ2-1	-	-	TRBV15
TGTGCCAGCAGTGAACGGACTAGCGGACTTTACGAGCAGTACTTC	CASSERTSGLYEQYF	TRBJ2-7	TRBD2	-	TRBV2
TGTGCCAGCAGTTTAGTTGGCAGGTTCCAAGAGACCCAGTACTTC	CASSLVGRFQETQYF	TRBJ2-5	-	-	TRBV28
TGCAGCGTTTCAGCGGGAGGACCCACCGGGGAGCTGTTTTTT	CSVSAGGPTGELFF	TRBJ2-2	TRBD2	many	TRBV29-1
TGTGCCAGCAGCTTAGATTGGCAGGGGCGCCAGCCCCAGCATTTT	CASSLDWQGRQPQHF	TRBJ1-5	-	few	TRBV7-2
TGTGCCAGCGGGGGCGGGGGAAACACCGGGGAGCTGTTTTTT	CASGGGGNTGELFF	TRBJ2-2	-	few	TRBV4-2
TGTGCCAGCAGCTTAGCCCCGAGGGGGCCTCGCGATCAGCCCCAGCATTTT	CASSLAPRGPRDQPQHF	TRBJ1-5	TRBD1	-	TRBV11-2
TGTGCCAGCAGTGAGAGGCAGGGGGAAATTTCACCCCTCCACTTT	CASSERQGEISPLHF	TRBJ1-6	TRBD1	-	TRBV6-1
TGCAGCGTAGACGGGGGACTTGGAAACACCATATATTTT	CSVDGGLGNTIYF	TRBJ1-3	-	-	TRBV29-1
TGTGCCAGCAGTTATGAGAGCGGGATGAGCACAGATACGCAGTATTTT	CASSYESGMSTDTQYF	TRBJ2-3	TRBD2	-	TRBV6-5
TGTGCCAGCAGCTTGAGGAGGGGTTGGGGCTACACCTTC	CASSLRRGWGYTF	TRBJ1-2	-	-	TRBV5-8
TGTGCCAGCAGCCTCCGGGTGAGGGAGGATTCACCCCTCCACTTT	CASSLRVREDSPLHF	TRBJ1-6	-	-	TRBV7-9
TGTGCCAGCAGCTTAGATAGGGGGTACTCTGGAAACACCATATATTTT	CASSLDRGYSGNTIYF	TRBJ1-3	-	few	TRBV7-9
TGTGCCAGCAGTTTAGGTTCAGGGGGCTTTCAGCCCCAGCATTTT	CASSLGSGGFQPQHF	TRBJ1-5	TRBD1	-	TRBV28
TGTGCCAGCAGTTCCGGTAGCGGGAGCACAGATACGCAGTATTTT	CASSSGSGSTDTQYF	TRBJ2-3	TRBD2	-	TRBV28
TGTGCCAGCACCTTGGGACAGCAGAACACTGAAGCTTTCTTT	CASTLGQQNTEAFF	TRBJ1-1	TRBD1	-	TRBV2
TGTGCCACCAGCAAGACTAGCGGGGATGAGCAGTTCTTC	CATSKTSGDEQFF	TRBJ2-1	TRBD2	once	TRBV15
TGTGCCAGCAGCGGGACAGGGGACGAAGCTTTCTTT	CASSGTGDEAFF	TRBJ1-1	TRBD1	-	TRBV6-4
TGTGCCAGCAGCTTCCCGGGATCGGTCTACGAGCAGTACTTC	CASSFPGSVYEQYF	TRBJ2-7	-	-	TRBV7-9
TGTGCCAGCAGTTACGCCGGGACAGGGGCCTACGAGCAGTACTTC	CASSYAGTGAYEQYF	TRBJ2-7	TRBD1	-	TRBV6-5
TGTGCCAGTAGTCCAACCCTGGGGACAGGGATGGGCTACACCTTC	CASSPTLGTGMGYTF	TRBJ1-2	TRBD1	-	TRBV19
TGTGCCAGCAGCCCCAGACTAGGATTCTACAATGAGCAGTTCTTC	CASSPRLGFYNEQFF	TRBJ2-1	-	-	TRBV28
TGTGCCTCTATTCCCGGGACAGGATACAATGAGCAGTTCTTC	CASIPGTGYNEQFF	TRBJ2-1	TRBD1	-	TRBV6-5
TGTGCCAGCAGTTTGACTAGCGGGGGGATTATGAGCTCCTACAATGAGCAGTTCTTC	CASSLTSGGIMSSYNEQFF	TRBJ2-1	TRBD2	-	TRBV6-2/TRBV6-3
TGTGCCAGCAGCTCACCATGGGGACTAGCGGGAGGGAATGAGCAGTTCTTC	CASSSPWGLAGGNEQFF	TRBJ2-1	TRBD2	-	TRBV7-8
TGCGCCAGCAGCTCAACTAGCGGGGGGTACAGTGAGCAGTTCTTC	CASSSTSGGYSEQFF	TRBJ2-1	TRBD2	-	TRBV10-2
TGCGCCAGCAGCTTGGCCGGTACAGATCTATCCTACGAGCAGTACTTC	CASSLAGTDLSYEQYF	TRBJ2-7	-	-	TRBV5-1